This T cell receptor (beta chain) appears in the sequencing data of a study of untreated major depressive disorder. General study findings and limits: Depressed patients' CD4+ T cells carried increased TRBV05-01 (Vbeta 5.1) usage versus control CD4+ T cells. Differences in TRBV25-01 and TRBV02-01 usage did not reach significance.

Produced via immunoSEQ multiplex PCR; TCRdb's table is partial and in-frame only. The repertoire holds some 25,000 clones, with 91% as singletons. The CDR3 has 19 residues. Germline lookup yields CDR1 SGHNT and CDR2 YYREEE (reference sequence). V gave up 2 bases and J gave up 0 bases, with 20 bases separating them. Details on this clone: Its antigen is unidentified.

Patients scored at least 18 on the Hamilton Depression Scale with DSM-IV major depression. Around 28 ml of blood was drawn into EDTA tubes. This clonotype was obtained from a woman aged 25 to 39 with major depressive disorder. Material: CD4+ T cells from PBMCs. The rearrangement links TRBV5-4 to TRBJ2-2, with TRBD2 as a possible D gene (5 bases). CDR3 in DNA: TGTGCCAGCAGCTTTAGGACTCGGACCCCGTTCGCGAACACCGGGGAGCTGTTTTTT. It specifies CASSFRTRTPFANTGELFF.